The source of this T cell receptor beta chain is a study of T cell repertoires in cytomegalovirus infection. About the study: CMV epitopes in the study were HLA-C-restricted (recently identified) and HLA-B-restricted (well studied). Indicated by public TCR beta signatures were CMV infection and matching HLA type. Study-wide findings and caveats: The ex vivo response was dominated by HLA-C-restricted CMV-specific TCR beta clonotypes. Carriers of CMV and the relevant HLA type were discriminated by public TCR beta frequency.

As to this clonotype: Its antigen remains unidentified.

MiXCR was run by TCRdb on the reads, yielding one entry per CDR3 protein. The sample has 750,000 to 950,000 distinct CDR3 sequences, 25% to 35% seen once. Germline assignment: CDR1 SGHRS and CDR2 YFSETQ. The CDR3 consists of 10 residues. The sample in question was cultured CD8+ T cells from PBMCs, obtained from culture after CMV antigen stimulation. The chain uses TRBV5-1 and TRBJ1-1; D remains ambiguous. This TCR came from a human donor in good health (CMV status not recorded). Some clones in this sample may be carry-over from other donors' samples. CDR3: CAGNYTEAFF. DNA of the CDR3: TGCGCGGGGAATTACACTGAAGCTTTCTTT.